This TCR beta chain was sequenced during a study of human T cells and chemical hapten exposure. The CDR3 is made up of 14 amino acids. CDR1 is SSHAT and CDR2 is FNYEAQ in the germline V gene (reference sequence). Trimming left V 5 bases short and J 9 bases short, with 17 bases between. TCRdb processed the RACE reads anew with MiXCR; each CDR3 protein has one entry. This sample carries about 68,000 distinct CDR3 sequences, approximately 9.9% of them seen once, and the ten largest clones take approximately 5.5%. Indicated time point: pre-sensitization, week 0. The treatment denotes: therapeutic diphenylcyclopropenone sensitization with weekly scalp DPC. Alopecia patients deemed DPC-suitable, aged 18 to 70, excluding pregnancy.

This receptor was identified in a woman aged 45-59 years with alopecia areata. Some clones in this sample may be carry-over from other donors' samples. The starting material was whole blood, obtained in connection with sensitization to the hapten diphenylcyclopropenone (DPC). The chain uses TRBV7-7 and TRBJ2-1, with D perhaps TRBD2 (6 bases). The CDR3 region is CASSPTTRQVEQFF. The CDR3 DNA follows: TGTGCCAGCAGCCCAACGACTAGACAAGTTGAGCAGTTCTTC.